This section outlines one TCR beta chain sequence together with its context. This CDR3 has 17 residues. In germline, CDR1 is SGHDT, CDR2 YYEEEE. V lost 0 bases to trimming and J lost 6 bases, with 18 bases between them. TCRdb's table, derived via immunoSEQ multiplex PCR, lists solely in-frame clones and lacks some. This table has 35,000 to 50,000 clones, roughly 88% appearing once. These data belong to a study of blood T cell repertoires in COVID-19. Sequencing was performed on peripheral blood. The rearrangement joins TRBV5-6 to TRBJ2-2, with D tentatively TRBD2 (6 bases). This clonotype was obtained from a man aged 55 to 69 with active COVID-19. The DNA for the CDR3 is TGTGCCAGCAGCTTGGGGCTGGGGGAGGTGCTGGCCGGGGAGCTGTTTTTT. It translates to CASSLGLGEVLAGELFF.